These 8 T cell receptor beta chains were all obtained from the same sample, sequenced in a study of blood T cells in healthy people across ages. Primers used in a second PCR of about 7 to 12 cycles were a sample-barcoded 5' primer and a J-beta primer mix. TCRdb re-called the 5' RACE reads with MiXCR, one entry per CDR3 protein. This sample yields about 1.8 million distinct CDR3 sequences, of which around half are seen a single time; approximately 2.1% belongs to the top ten. Source material: blood. These receptors were collected from a woman aged 40 to 55 in good health.

The rearrangement uses TRBV4-1 and TRBJ1-5; TRBD1 might be the D (5 bases). Germline loops: CDR1 MGHRA, CDR2 YSYEKL. The V end lost 3 bases, the J end lost 4 bases, and 13 bases lay between the germline ends. This CDR3 region has 15 residues. The chain's CDR3 is CASSQPDGGNQPQHF. In nucleotides, the CDR3 is TGCGCCAGCAGCCAGCCGGACGGGGGGAATCAGCCCCAGCATTTT.

V usage is TRBV27 and J usage is TRBJ1-2; unclear D gene. Trimming left V 6 bases short and J 2 bases short, with 13 bases between. The CDR3 extends over 14 amino acids. Germline lookup yields CDR1 MNHEY and CDR2 SMNVEV (reference sequence). CDR3 sequence reads: CASRGRPPNYGYTF. CDR3 bases: TGTGCCAGCAGGGGCAGACCGCCCAACTATGGCTACACCTTC.

The chain has TRBV27 and TRBJ2-3; TRBD1 is a possible D gene (7 bases). Germline CDR1 MNHEY, CDR2 SMNVEV (reference sequence). CDR3 size: 11 residues. V was trimmed by 7 bases and J by 11 bases, leaving 13 bases between them. The CDR3 sequence: CASTQGGMQYF. The CDR3 region has the DNA TGTGCCAGCACTCAGGGGGGTATGCAGTATTTT.

This clonotype occurred once. The V and J genes are TRBV20-1 and TRBJ2-3; D is ambiguous. Germline V CDR1 and CDR2: DFQATT, SNEGSKA (reference sequence). The CDR3 has 13 residues. V lost 5 bases, J lost 0 bases, and 9 bases lay in between. The chain's CDR3 is CSAESESTDTQYF. The CDR3 DNA follows: TGCAGTGCTGAATCGGAGAGCACAGATACGCAGTATTTT.

The chain combines TRBV5-1 with TRBJ2-5; D gene ambiguous. Germline V CDR1 and CDR2: SGHRS, YFSETQ. V gave up 5 bases and J gave up 1 base, with 9 bases separating them. There are 13 residues in the CDR3. The CDR3 nucleotides read TGCGCCAGCAGGGTTAGCAGCCAAGAGACCCAGTACTTC. Amino acid sequence: CASRVSSQETQYF.

The sample holds a few counts of this clonotype. The chain combines TRBV20-1 with TRBJ2-1; the match to TRBD2 covers 8 bases. Germline CDR1 reads DFQATT; CDR2 reads SNEGSKA (reference sequence). This CDR3 region has 13 residues. The V and J ends lost 7 bases and 1 base, in that order; junction bases with no gene match: 3. The CDR3 sequence: CSERGTSYNEQFF. DNA for the CDR3: TGCAGTGAGCGGGGGACTTCCTACAATGAGCAGTTCTTC.

This clonotype has a single count. This chain links TRBV13 with TRBJ2-5; maybe TRBD2 (5 bases). The CDR3 totals 13 residues. CDR1 and CDR2 from the germline V gene are PRHDT and FYEKMQ (reference sequence). Trimming removed 5 bases from V and 11 bases from J, with 18 bases in between. CDR3 amino acids: CASSASPIDEQYF. The CDR3 DNA reads as TGTGCCAGCAGCGCTAGCCCCATCGATGAGCAGTACTTC.

Only a few counts were recorded for this clonotype. The chain carries TRBV24-1 and TRBJ2-1; TRBD1 matches 9 bases. This CDR3 contains 12 residues. CDR1 is KGHDR, CDR2 SFDVKD, per germline. V gave up 9 bases and J gave up 9 bases; unmatched junction bases: 5. CDR3 protein: CATQTGGSEQFF. Written as DNA, the CDR3 is TGTGCCACCCAAACAGGGGGCTCTGAGCAGTTCTTC.